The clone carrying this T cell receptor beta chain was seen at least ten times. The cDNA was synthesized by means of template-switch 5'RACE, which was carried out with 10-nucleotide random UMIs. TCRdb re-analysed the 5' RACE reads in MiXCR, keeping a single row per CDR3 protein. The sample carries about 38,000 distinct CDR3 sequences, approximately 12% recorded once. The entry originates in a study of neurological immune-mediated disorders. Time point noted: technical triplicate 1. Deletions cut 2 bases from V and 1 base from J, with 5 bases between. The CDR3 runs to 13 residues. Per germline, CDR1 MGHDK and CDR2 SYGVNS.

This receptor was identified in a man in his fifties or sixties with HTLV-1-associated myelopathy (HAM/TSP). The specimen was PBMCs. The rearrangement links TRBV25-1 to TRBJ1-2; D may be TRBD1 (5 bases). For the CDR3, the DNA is TGTGCCAGCAGTGAAGGACATAACTATGGCTACACCTTC. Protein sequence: CASSEGHNYGYTF.